A selection of T cell receptor beta chains follows, all from one sample in a study of beta chain features in type 1 diabetes. Only in-frame clones appear in the TCRdb table, and some are missing; sequencing was by immunoSEQ multiplex PCR. This table has about half a million clones, approximately 30% appearing once. The sample taken for sequencing was naive CD4+ T cells from blood. Receptors originate from a man younger than 30 in good health. The CDR3 runs from the conserved cysteine through the conserved F or W. A D gene is named only where the DNA matches it firmly. Clone size appears in some rows only: once, few, many, or a class for an expanded clone.

d_call,j_call,clone_size,v_call,cdr3_aa,cdr3_nt
TRBD1,TRBJ2-1,once,TRBV15,CATSSRDRGFDEQFF,TGTGCCACCAGCAGCCGGGACAGGGGTTTCGATGAGCAGTTCTTC
-,TRBJ2-7,-,TRBV30,CAWNGAAYEQYF,TGTGCCTGGAATGGAGCGGCCTACGAGCAGTACTTC
TRBD2,TRBJ2-1,once,TRBV7-8,CASSLRTSGIYNEQFF,TGTGCCAGCAGCTTAAGGACTAGCGGGATATACAATGAGCAGTTCTTC
TRBD2,TRBJ2-1,few,TRBV5-1,CASSSLRGTSGSYNEQFF,TGCGCCAGCAGCTCCTTACGCGGGACTAGCGGGTCCTACAATGAGCAGTTCTTC
TRBD2,TRBJ2-5,-,TRBV2,CASRPNSGSGVETQYF,TGTGCCAGCAGGCCAAATAGCGGGAGCGGCGTGGAGACCCAGTACTTC
-,TRBJ2-1,once,TRBV5-1,CASSLGQGYEQFF,TGCGCCAGCAGCTTGGGCCAGGGGTATGAGCAGTTCTTC
TRBD1,TRBJ2-3,few,TRBV6-5,CASSYRDRGSADTQYF,TGTGCCAGCAGTTACCGGGACAGGGGCTCGGCAGATACGCAGTATTTT
-,TRBJ2-1,once,TRBV4-2,CASSQDPGAGARRYNEQFF,TGTGCCAGCAGCCAAGATCCGGGCGCCGGGGCCCGGAGATACAATGAGCAGTTCTTC
TRBD1,TRBJ1-5,-,TRBV30,CAWTTGGGGQPQHF,TGTGCCTGGACGACAGGGGGCGGGGGTCAGCCCCAGCATTTT
-,TRBJ2-7,-,TRBV30,CAWSGTVFSYEQYF,TGTGCCTGGAGTGGGACAGTTTTCTCCTACGAGCAGTACTTC
-,TRBJ2-7,-,TRBV9,CASSVEAGTTYEQYF,TGTGCCAGCAGCGTAGAGGCGGGAACTACCTACGAGCAGTACTTC
TRBD2,TRBJ2-7,-,TRBV4-3,CASSQGREISYEQYF,TGCGCCAGCAGCCAAGGGCGGGAGATTTCCTACGAGCAGTACTTC
TRBD2,TRBJ2-1,-,TRBV10-3,CAISGRGNEQFF,TGTGCCATCTCCGGGAGGGGAAATGAGCAGTTCTTC
-,TRBJ2-5,few,TRBV9,CATITGTSQETQYF,TGTGCCACGATAACCGGGACCTCGCAAGAGACCCAGTACTTC
-,TRBJ1-2,few,TRBV4-3,CASSRDRLGASYGYTF,TGCGCCAGCAGCCGTGATCGACTGGGGGCCAGCTATGGCTACACCTTC
TRBD2,TRBJ2-1,few,TRBV9,CASSVREAGGNEQFF,TGTGCCAGCAGCGTCAGGGAAGCGGGAGGTAATGAGCAGTTCTTC
TRBD1,TRBJ2-7,once,TRBV5-1,CASSSDRAYEQYF,TGCGCCAGCAGCTCGGACAGGGCCTACGAGCAGTACTTC
-,TRBJ2-7,-,TRBV30,CAWSPGRTYEQYF,TGTGCCTGGAGCCCGGGACGGACCTACGAGCAGTACTTC
-,TRBJ2-3,-,TRBV7-9,CASSLNSLPTDTQYF,TGTGCCAGCAGCCTCAACAGTCTCCCCACAGATACGCAGTATTTT
TRBD2,TRBJ2-1,few,TRBV14,CASSQLAGVVSYNEQFF,TGTGCCAGCAGCCAACTAGCGGGAGTTGTTAGCTACAATGAGCAGTTCTTC
-,TRBJ2-7,-,TRBV11-3,CASSLQGSSYEQYF,TGTGCCAGCAGCTTGCAGGGTAGCTCCTACGAGCAGTACTTC
-,TRBJ2-3,few,TRBV10-3,CASMGGQLSTDTQYF,TGTGCCAGCATGGGGGGGCAGCTTAGCACAGATACGCAGTATTTT
-,TRBJ2-2,-,TRBV2,CASSLTGELFF,TGTGCCAGCAGCCTAACCGGGGAGCTGTTTTTT
TRBD2,TRBJ2-5,few,TRBV29-1,CSVGAGGPETQYF,TGCAGCGTTGGGGCGGGAGGGCCAGAGACCCAGTACTTC
-,TRBJ2-5,-,TRBV7-8,CASSFGRQETQYF,TGTGCCAGCAGCTTCGGACGCCAAGAGACCCAGTACTTC
TRBD2,TRBJ2-5,-,TRBV19,CASSSGLAGIETQYF,TGTGCCAGTAGTTCGGGACTAGCGGGAATAGAGACCCAGTACTTC
-,TRBJ2-2,-,TRBV7-3,CASSRGTGELFF,TGTGCCAGCAGCAGGGGCACCGGGGAGCTGTTTTTT
-,TRBJ2-1,few,TRBV4-3,CASSQGLYNEQFF,TGCGCCAGCAGCCAAGGCCTATACAATGAGCAGTTCTTC
TRBD2,TRBJ2-1,-,TRBV4-3,CASSQGLAQYNEQFF,TGCGCCAGCAGCCAAGGACTAGCGCAATACAATGAGCAGTTCTTC
TRBD1,TRBJ1-1,-,TRBV7-6,CATKRQGYNEAFF,TGTGCCACGAAACGACAGGGTTATAATGAAGCTTTCTTT
-,TRBJ2-3,few,TRBV28,CASSPLGYTDTQYF,TGTGCCAGCAGCCCTCTGGGCTACACAGATACGCAGTATTTT
TRBD1,TRBJ2-7,few,TRBV4-3,CASSQDRGLEQYF,TGCGCCAGCAGCCAAGACAGGGGGCTCGAGCAGTACTTC
-,TRBJ1-1,-,TRBV29-1,CSGSYMNTEAFF,TGCAGCGGGAGCTACATGAACACTGAAGCTTTCTTT
TRBD2,TRBJ2-5,once,TRBV7-3,CASSSLAGASETQYF,TGTGCCAGCAGCTCTCTAGCGGGAGCCAGCGAGACCCAGTACTTC
TRBD1,TRBJ2-3,few,TRBV30,CAWSWADRGTDTQYF,TGTGCCTGGAGTTGGGCTGACAGGGGCACAGATACGCAGTATTTT
TRBD1,TRBJ1-1,few,TRBV29-1,CSVRKTGSSTEAFF,TGCAGCGTTCGTAAGACAGGGAGCTCCACTGAAGCTTTCTTT
-,TRBJ2-2,-,TRBV30,CAWRGLLKGGELFF,TGTGCCTGGAGGGGACTCCTTAAGGGCGGGGAGCTGTTTTTT
-,TRBJ2-7,-,TRBV5-1,CASSLEAALSSYEQYF,TGCGCCAGCAGCCTGGAGGCGGCCCTGAGCTCCTACGAGCAGTACTTC
TRBD1,TRBJ1-1,-,TRBV5-4,CASSRTGPMNTEAFF,TGTGCCAGCAGCCGGACAGGGCCGATGAACACTGAAGCTTTCTTT
-,TRBJ2-5,few,TRBV9,CASSVFGSQETQYF,TGTGCCAGCAGCGTATTTGGGAGCCAAGAGACCCAGTACTTC
TRBD1,TRBJ2-3,few,TRBV7-9,CASSIWTGGGGDTQYF,TGTGCCAGCAGCATATGGACAGGCGGCGGAGGAGATACGCAGTATTTT
TRBD1,TRBJ2-3,-,TRBV7-2,CASSPDRGSLLTDTQYF,TGTGCCAGCAGCCCCGACAGGGGCTCTTTGCTCACAGATACGCAGTATTTT
-,TRBJ1-2,-,TRBV6-6,CASSSVGGDYGYTF,TGTGCCAGCAGCTCCGTGGGGGGCGACTATGGCTACACCTTC
TRBD2,TRBJ2-1,-,TRBV29-1,CSVGTSGRANEQFF,TGCAGCGTCGGGACTAGCGGGAGGGCCAATGAGCAGTTCTTC
-,TRBJ2-1,once,TRBV7-8,CASSSRRNSRPEQFF,TGTGCCAGCAGCTCTAGACGGAACTCCCGGCCGGAGCAGTTCTTC
TRBD1,TRBJ2-7,-,TRBV29-1,CSVEGDRGAYEQYF,TGCAGCGTTGAAGGGGACAGGGGAGCGTACGAGCAGTACTTC
-,TRBJ2-7,-,TRBV19,CASSIVDGSYEQYF,TGTGCCAGTAGTATAGTTGACGGCTCCTACGAGCAGTACTTC
-,TRBJ2-2,-,TRBV30,CAWSVKLGARVKEELFF,TGTGCCTGGAGTGTAAAGTTGGGGGCCAGGGTGAAGGAGGAGCTGTTTTTT
TRBD2,TRBJ2-5,-,TRBV29-1,CSVGLADEQETQYF,TGCAGCGTTGGGCTAGCGGATGAACAAGAGACCCAGTACTTC
TRBD1,TRBJ2-1,-,TRBV7-2,CASSRTGVYNEQFF,TGTGCCAGCAGTCGGACAGGAGTCTACAATGAGCAGTTCTTC
TRBD2,TRBJ2-1,-,TRBV5-1,CASSLNLAGAYNEQFF,TGCGCCAGCAGCTTGAACCTAGCGGGAGCCTACAATGAGCAGTTCTTC
-,TRBJ1-5,many,TRBV10-3,CAIRAPGQHQPQHF,TGTGCCATCAGAGCCCCGGGGCAGCATCAGCCCCAGCATTTT
TRBD1,TRBJ2-1,-,TRBV11-1,CASSRGQRMNEQFF,TGTGCCAGCAGCAGGGGACAGCGAATGAATGAGCAGTTCTTC
TRBD2,TRBJ2-1,-,TRBV14,CASSQDGSGSYNEQFF,TGTGCCAGCAGCCAAGATGGTAGCGGGTCATACAATGAGCAGTTCTTC
-,TRBJ2-7,few,TRBV30,CAWSGRGTYEQYF,TGTGCCTGGAGTGGCCGGGGTACCTACGAGCAGTACTTC
-,TRBJ2-3,-,TRBV30,CAWSEWGDTQYF,TGTGCCTGGAGTGAATGGGGGGATACGCAGTATTTT
-,TRBJ2-3,-,TRBV12-5,CASGLGGWAFSTDTQYF,TGTGCTAGTGGTTTGGGAGGCTGGGCCTTTAGCACAGATACGCAGTATTTT
TRBD1,TRBJ2-1,few,TRBV6-6,CASSPGQGHEQFF,TGTGCCAGCAGTCCTGGACAGGGCCATGAGCAGTTCTTC
-,TRBJ1-5,-,TRBV4-2,CASSQDEGANQPQHF,TGTGCCAGCAGCCAAGATGAAGGGGCTAATCAGCCCCAGCATTTT